A selection of T cell receptor beta chains follows, all from one sample in a study of blood T cell repertoires in COVID-19. Only in-frame clones appear in the TCRdb table, and some are missing; sequencing was by immunoSEQ multiplex PCR. Seen here are about 440,000 clones, roughly 91% observed once, and the top ten hold 0.55% to 0.75%. The source material was PBMCs or T cells enriched from blood (not recorded which). These receptors were obtained from a man aged 18 to 29 who had recovered from COVID-19. The CDR3 runs from the conserved cysteine through the conserved F or W. The D gene is left open where the match is weak. Part of the rows lack a size; the others show once, few, many or a class for expanded clones.

D gene	V gene	clone size	J gene	CDR3 DNA	CDR3 protein
NA	TRBV19	NA	TRBJ1-3	TGTGCCAGTAGTGCCAGGGTCAACTCTGGAAACACCATATATTTT	CASSARVNSGNTIYF
TRBD2	TRBV11-1	NA	TRBJ2-1	TGTGCCAGCAGCTTAGCGGCTAGCGGAGCCTACAATGAGCAGTTCTTC	CASSLAASGAYNEQFF
NA	TRBV11-2	NA	TRBJ1-4	TGTGCCAGCAGCTTAGCGGGGGGGTGGCTGTTTTTT	CASSLAGGWLFF
TRBD2	TRBV10-2	NA	TRBJ2-1	TGCGCCAGCAGAAAGGGGAGGGGCGTCAACAATGAGCAGTTCTTC	CASRKGRGVNNEQFF
NA	TRBV11-2	NA	TRBJ1-1	TGTGCCAGCAGCCTCTTTTTGAGCACTGAAGCTTTCTTT	CASSLFLSTEAFF
TRBD2	TRBV5-1	NA	TRBJ2-5	TGCGCCAGCAGCTTGGGGGGAGGGGAGACCCAGTACTTC	CASSLGGGETQYF
TRBD2	TRBV6-6	NA	TRBJ2-1	TGTGCCAGCAGTCCTAGGGCGGGGGGCCTGAGCAATGAGCAGCTCTTC	CASSPRAGGLSNEQLF
NA	TRBV19	NA	TRBJ1-1	TGTGCCAGTAGTTCGTCACAGCTTATTAACACTGAAGCTTTCTTT	CASSSSQLINTEAFF
TRBD1	TRBV7-2	NA	TRBJ1-4	TGTGCCAGCAGTCGGACAGGGATTAATGAAAAACTGTTTTTT	CASSRTGINEKLFF
TRBD1	TRBV27	NA	TRBJ2-5	TGTGCCAGCAGTTTATCGAGAGGGACAGCGGACGGGACCCAGTACTTC	CASSLSRGTADGTQYF
NA	TRBV6-6	NA	TRBJ1-5	TGTGCCAGCATGGGCCAGGGCCTGACGTATCAGCCCCAGCATTTT	CASMGQGLTYQPQHF
NA	TRBV3-1/TRBV3-2	NA	TRBJ1-1	TGTGCCAGCAGCCAAGAATATATTGGAGTAGCAGCCCTAAGTGAAGCTTTCTTT	CASSQEYIGVAALSEAFF
NA	TRBV6-5	NA	TRBJ1-2	TGTGCCAGCACCCTACCCGGGTTACATGGCTACACCTTC	CASTLPGLHGYTF
NA	TRBV28	NA	TRBJ1-4	TGTGCCAGCCGCGGCGGTGCATCGACTAATGAAAAACTGTTTTTT	CASRGGASTNEKLFF
TRBD1	TRBV5-1	NA	TRBJ1-2	TGCGCCAGCAGCCTGGACAGGAACTATGGCTACACCTTC	CASSLDRNYGYTF
NA	TRBV21-1	once	TRBJ1-1	TGTGCCAGCAGCACCGGGAGTCGAGGACTGAACACTGAAGCTTTCTTT	CASSTGSRGLNTEAFF
TRBD2	TRBV5-4	NA	TRBJ2-7	TGTGCCAGCAGCTTGGGCCTAGCGGGAGGTGAGCAGTACTTC	CASSLGLAGGEQYF
TRBD2	TRBV29-1	NA	TRBJ2-3	TGCAGCGTTGAAGTTACGGGACTAGCGGGGACAGATACGCAGTATTTT	CSVEVTGLAGTDTQYF
TRBD1	TRBV14	NA	TRBJ2-4	TGTGCCAGCAGCGGGACAGGAGACATTCAGTACTTC	CASSGTGDIQYF
TRBD1	TRBV30	NA	TRBJ1-2	TGTGCCTGGAGGAGGACAGGGCTCGGAGTTGGCTACACCTTC	CAWRRTGLGVGYTF
TRBD1	TRBV29-1	NA	TRBJ1-2	TGCAGCGTCGAAGGACAGGGGGAGGGAGGTGGCTACACCTTC	CSVEGQGEGGGYTF
NA	TRBV13	NA	TRBJ2-3	TGTGCCAGCAGCTTAGTCTCCCCCACAGATACGCAGTATTTT	CASSLVSPTDTQYF
TRBD1	TRBV28	NA	TRBJ1-5	TGTGCCAGCAGTGTAACGCAACAGGGGCTTAGGAAGCCCCAGCATTTT	CASSVTQQGLRKPQHF
NA	TRBV24-1	NA	TRBJ1-2	TGTGCCACCAGTGATTTGCGGTCCAACTATGGCTACACCTTC	CATSDLRSNYGYTF
NA	TRBV19	NA	TRBJ2-4	TGTGCCAGTAGTCGTGCCCGCGGGACAGCTAAAAACATTCAGTACTTC	CASSRARGTAKNIQYF
NA	TRBV2	NA	TRBJ2-4	TGTGCCACACAGGTAGCCAAAAACATTCAGTACTTC	CATQVAKNIQYF
NA	TRBV7-9	NA	TRBJ1-6	TGTGCCAGCAGCCCGAGGGCGGAAACCTATAATTCACCCCTCCACTTT	CASSPRAETYNSPLHF
NA	TRBV6-2/TRBV6-3	NA	TRBJ1-4	TGTGCCAGCAGTACGGGACAACTCAATGAAAAACTGTTTTTT	CASSTGQLNEKLFF
TRBD2	TRBV28	NA	TRBJ2-3	TGTGCCAGCAGTCCCGGGACTAGCGTGGCAGATACGCAGTATTTT	CASSPGTSVADTQYF
NA	TRBV28	once	TRBJ1-3	TGTGCCAGCGCTGCGGGGAAAGGAAACACCATATATTTT	CASAAGKGNTIYF
NA	TRBV5-8	NA	TRBJ1-2	TGTGCCAGCAGCCTCCTCTTTGGCTACACCTTC	CASSLLFGYTF
TRBD1	TRBV7-9	NA	TRBJ1-2	TGTGCCAGCAGCTCCCGACAGGGTCGGTCTGGCTACACCTTC	CASSSRQGRSGYTF
NA	TRBV19	NA	TRBJ1-5	TGTGCCAGTAGTCCCCTTATGTCCCCGAATCAGCCCCAGCATTTT	CASSPLMSPNQPQHF
NA	TRBV3-1/TRBV3-2	NA	TRBJ2-7	TGTGCCAGCAGCCAAGTTTTACTAGCAAATAACTACGAGCAGTACTTC	CASSQVLLANNYEQYF
TRBD1	TRBV24-1	NA	TRBJ1-4	TGTGCCACCAGTGATTCGCAGGGGGCGAGTGAAAAACTGTTTTTT	CATSDSQGASEKLFF
TRBD1	TRBV27	NA	TRBJ2-7	TGTGCCAGCAGTCCCGGGACAGGGCCGGGCTACGAGCAGTACTTC	CASSPGTGPGYEQYF
NA	TRBV2	once	TRBJ1-3	TGTGCCAGCGACGCGGATTCCTCTGGAAACACCATATATTTT	CASDADSSGNTIYF
NA	TRBV5-1	NA	TRBJ2-5	TGCGCCAGCAGCTTGGCTCCTAGCCAAGAGACCCAGTACTTC	CASSLAPSQETQYF
NA	TRBV29-1	NA	TRBJ1-5	TGCAGCGTTGTGGAGGGAGGCAATCAGCCCCAGCATTTT	CSVVEGGNQPQHF
NA	TRBV5-5	NA	TRBJ1-3	TGTGCCAGCAGCTTGGGACTGACCTCTGGAAACACCATATATTTT	CASSLGLTSGNTIYF
NA	TRBV12-3/TRBV12-4	NA	TRBJ1-1	TGTGCCAGCAGTTTCTCCCTCACTGAAGCTTTCTTT	CASSFSLTEAFF
NA	TRBV5-1	NA	TRBJ2-1	TGCGCCAGCAGGGCTAGCCGCCCTGACAATGAGCAGTTCTTC	CASRASRPDNEQFF
NA	TRBV9	NA	TRBJ2-1	TGTGCCAGCAGCGTAGATGTACTACCCAATGAGCAGTTCTTC	CASSVDVLPNEQFF
TRBD1	TRBV2	NA	TRBJ1-4	TGTGCCAGCAGGGGATTCACGAGACAGGGGGGTGATGAAAAACTGTTTTTT	CASRGFTRQGGDEKLFF
NA	TRBV27	NA	TRBJ1-1	TGTGCCAGCAGTTCTAAGAACACTGAAGCTTTCTTT	CASSSKNTEAFF
NA	TRBV3-1/TRBV3-2	once	TRBJ1-1	TGTGCCAGCAGCGCACGCGACACTGAAGCTTTCTTT	CASSARDTEAFF
TRBD2	TRBV7-8	NA	TRBJ2-4	TGTGCCAGCAGCCCCAAGCCGGCTCCGGTACTAGCGGGAGGGCCGTCGCAAAACATTCAGTACTTC	CASSPKPAPVLAGGPSQNIQYF
NA	TRBV7-2	NA	TRBJ1-6	TGTGCCAGCAGCCTGACAAAAAGTCTGAATTCACCCCTCCACTTT	CASSLTKSLNSPLHF